Below, 3 T cell receptor beta chains from the same sample are listed, as sequenced in a study of graft-versus-host responses after intestinal transplantation. Profiled with immunoSEQ multiplex PCR; TCRdb holds only in-frame clones, not every one. The data show roughly 97,000 clones, 87% seen once. Antigens of these TCRs are unknown. The material sequenced was unstimulated CD4+ T cells sorted from spleen or lymph node cells, taken before intestinal transplant. The receptors shown here come from a human donor who received an intestinal transplant.

The chain links TRBV18 to TRBJ1-6; weak D call: TRBD1 (6 bases). Trimming took off 4 bases at V and 13 bases at J, with 14 bases between the two ends. The CDR3 is 13 amino acids. From germline, CDR1 is KGHSH and CDR2 LQKENI. CDR3 residues: CASSRNTGNPLHF. CDR3 nucleotide sequence: TGTGCCAGCTCACGGAATACAGGGAATCCCCTCCACTTT.

V gene TRBV9 combines with J gene TRBJ2-2; D not certain. There are 12 residues in the CDR3. The germline V gene has CDR1 SGDLS and CDR2 YYNGEE. The V gene lost 4 bases and the J gene lost 2 bases, with 3 bases spanning the gap. This chain's CDR3 is CASSTNTGELFF. The DNA of the CDR3 is TGTGCCAGCAGCACAAACACCGGGGAGCTGTTTTTT.

This clone was seen a single time. The gene calls are TRBV4-1 and TRBJ1-5, with a possible D match to TRBD1 (5 bases). Trimming cost V 0 bases and J 5 bases, with 8 bases left between them. Germline V lookup: CDR1 MGHRA, CDR2 YSYEKL. The CDR3 length is 14 residues. In DNA, the CDR3 is TGCGCCAGCAGCCAAGACAGGGAATATCAGCCCCAGCATTTT. Translated: CASSQDREYQPQHF.